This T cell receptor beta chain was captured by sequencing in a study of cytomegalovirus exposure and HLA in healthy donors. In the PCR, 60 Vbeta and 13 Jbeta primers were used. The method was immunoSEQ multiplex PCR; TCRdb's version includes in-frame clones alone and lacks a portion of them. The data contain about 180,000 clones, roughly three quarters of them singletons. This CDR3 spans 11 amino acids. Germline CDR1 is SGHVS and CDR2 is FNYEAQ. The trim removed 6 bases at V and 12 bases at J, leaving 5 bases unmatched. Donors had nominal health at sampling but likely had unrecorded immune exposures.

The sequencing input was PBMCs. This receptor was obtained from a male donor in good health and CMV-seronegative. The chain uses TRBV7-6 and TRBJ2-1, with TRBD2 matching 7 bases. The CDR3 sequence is CASSETGGQFF. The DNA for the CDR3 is TGTGCCAGCAGTGAGACGGGGGGGCAGTTCTTC.